The next 15 T cell receptor beta chains were all read from a single sample in a study of blood T cells in healthy people across ages. For the second PCR, which ran for roughly 6 to 12 cycles, a sample-barcoded 5' primer and a J-beta primer mix were used. TCRdb reprocessed the 5' RACE reads with MiXCR, giving one entry per CDR3 protein. Of around 710,000 distinct CDR3 sequences listed, about 42% are singletons. The sample was blood. The receptors derive from a woman aged 55-70 years in good health.

This clonotype has only a few counts. The V and J genes are TRBV6-1 and TRBJ1-1; maybe TRBD1 (5 bases). There are 12 residues in the CDR3. Trimming shortened V by 4 bases and J by 4 bases, and 7 bases separated the two germline ends. In germline, CDR1 is MNHNS, CDR2 SASEGT. CDR3 DNA: TGTGCCAGCAGTGCCCAGGGCACTGAAGCTTTCTTT. This encodes CASSAQGTEAFF.

The rearrangement uses TRBV29-1 and TRBJ2-1, with 12 bases that match TRBD2. In germline, CDR1 is SQVTM, CDR2 ANQGSEA. J was trimmed by 0 bases and V by 2 bases; bases with no gene match: 2. CDR3 size: 16 residues. CDR3 in amino acids: CSVELAGGPSYNEQFF. In DNA, the CDR3 is TGCAGCGTTGAACTAGCGGGAGGGCCCTCCTACAATGAGCAGTTCTTC.

This clonotype was detected a few times. The rearrangement uses TRBV20-1 and TRBJ2-7; TRBD1 agrees at 10 bases. V trimming: 5 bases; J trimming: 3 bases; junction bases outside the gene matches: 7. The CDR3 covers 14 residues. Germline V gives CDR1 DFQATT, CDR2 SNEGSKA (reference sequence). CDR3 coding DNA: TGCAGTGCTGGATCCGGGACAGGGGACTACGAGCAGTACTTC. Residues: CSAGSGTGDYEQYF.

The chain combines TRBV7-3 with TRBJ1-4; D not certain. Trimming cost V 1 base and J 3 bases, with 9 bases left between them. The CDR3 runs 15 residues. Germline CDR1 SGHTA, CDR2 FQGTGA. The CDR3 DNA is TGTGCCAGCAGCTTAATGGGGTCGGCTAATGAAAAACTGTTTTTT. As protein: CASSLMGSANEKLFF.

V and J are TRBV18 and TRBJ2-7; D tentatively reads TRBD1 or TRBD2 (6 bases each). CDR1 is KGHSH and CDR2 is LQKENI in the germline V gene. This CDR3 spans 15 amino acids. V was trimmed by 8 bases and J by 4 bases, leaving 21 bases between them. The CDR3 nucleotides read TGTGCCAGCGCAACGGGGGCGCGGGAAGGATACGAGCAGTACTTC. It encodes CASATGAREGYEQYF.

This clonotype was counted only a few times. The genes are TRBV27 and TRBJ2-1; D gene ambiguous. The CDR3 contains 14 residues. The V end lost 0 bases, the J end lost 10 bases, and 13 bases lay between the germline ends. Germline CDR1 and CDR2: MNHEY and SMNVEV (reference sequence). CDR3 DNA: TGTGCCAGCAGTTTATCCCAAGGGTTAGGAGAGCAGTTCTTC. It is translated as CASSLSQGLGEQFF.

The chain carries TRBV5-1 and TRBJ2-1, with TRBD1 as a possible D gene (5 bases). The CDR3 has 15 residues. Per germline, CDR1 SGHRS and CDR2 YFSETQ. Trimming pared 0 bases from V and 1 base from J, leaving 8 bases between. In DNA, the CDR3 is TGCGCCAGCAGCTTGGAGGCAGGGTCCTACAATGAGCAGTTCTTC. Its protein product is CASSLEAGSYNEQFF.

Only a few counts were recorded for this clonotype. J is TRBJ2-3 and V is TRBV20-1; D is unclear. This CDR3 is 14 amino acids long. Germline V gives CDR1 DFQATT, CDR2 SNEGSKA (reference sequence). V lost 3 bases to trimming and J lost 4 bases, with 14 bases between them. The CDR3: CSASVLPLPDTQYF. The CDR3 DNA sequence: TGCAGTGCTAGCGTGCTTCCCCTCCCAGATACGCAGTATTTT.

This clonotype was picked up a small number of times. The chain carries TRBV11-1 and TRBJ2-4; maybe TRBD2 (7 bases). The CDR3 consists of 14 residues. The V end was cut by 4 bases, the J end by 6 bases, with 13 bases between. CDR1 SGHAT and CDR2 FQDESV come from the germline V gene (reference sequence). The CDR3 spells CASSSPGEGNIQYF. The CDR3 nucleotides read TGTGCCAGCAGCTCCCCAGGGGAGGGAAACATTCAGTACTTC.

As concerns this clonotype: The junction departs from the called germline gene at one end, perhaps through a read error. The chain uses TRBV3-1 and TRBJ2-6; D may be TRBD1 (5 bases). This CDR3 spans 18 amino acids. Per germline, CDR1 LGHDT and CDR2 YNNKEL (reference sequence). The CDR3 spells CASSQEGWRISGAYVLTF. The CDR3 DNA follows: TGTGCCAGCAGCCAAGAGGGTTGGCGGATCTCTGGGGCCTACGTCCTGACTTTC.

The chain carries TRBV7-8 and TRBJ2-7; 11 bases are shared with TRBD1. Germline trimming cut 5 bases from V and 4 bases from J; bases unmatched to any gene: 4. CDR3 length: 14 residues. Germline V lookup: CDR1 SGHVS, CDR2 FQNEAQ. CDR3 region: CASSGTGGFYEQYF. The DNA of the CDR3 is TGTGCCAGCAGCGGGACAGGGGGTTTTTACGAGCAGTACTTC.

This clonotype showed up just a few times. The J gene is TRBJ2-3, the V gene TRBV7-2, with a possible D match to TRBD1 (5 bases). This CDR3 is built from 15 residues. Per germline, CDR1 SGHTA and CDR2 FQGNSA. V lost 1 base and J 4 bases, leaving 12 bases between the germline ends. CDR3 protein: CASSLGGLYSDTQYF. In DNA form, the CDR3 reads TGTGCCAGCAGCTTAGGGGGCCTGTATTCAGATACGCAGTATTTT.

This clonotype was counted ten times or more. The CDR3 sequence is CASNNPTDTQYF. CDR3 sequence (DNA): TGTGCCAGCAATAACCCCACAGATACGCAGTATTTT. The chain combines TRBV6-5 with TRBJ2-3; D gene unclear. The V gene's germline CDR1 is MNHEY and CDR2 SVGAGI. V was clipped by 7 bases and J by 2 bases, with 7 bases between them. This CDR3 comprises 12 residues.

This chain joins TRBV2 and TRBJ2-2; D remains ambiguous. Germline-derived CDR1 and CDR2 are SNHLY and FYNNEI. The ends were cut back, 3 bases at V and 4 bases at J, with 12 bases in the middle. The CDR3 runs 15 residues. This CDR3 reads CASSELSPATGELFF. In DNA, the CDR3 is TGTGCCAGCAGTGAGTTATCGCCGGCCACCGGGGAGCTGTTTTTT. Full variable domain (missing parts from reference TRBV2 and TRBJ2-2): EPEVTQTPSHQVTQMGQEVILRCVPISNHLYFYWYRQILGQKVEFLVSFYNNEISEKSEIFDDQFSVERPDGSNFTLKIRSTKLEDSAMYFCASSELSPATGELFFGEGSRLTVL.

The chain employs TRBV7-2 and TRBJ2-5; D not resolved. The V gene lost 5 bases and the J gene lost 1 base, with 11 bases spanning the gap. CDR3 length: 14 residues. In germline, CDR1 is SGHTA, CDR2 FQGNSA. CDR3 residues: CASSPRLSQETQYF. CDR3 nucleotides: TGTGCCAGCAGCCCGAGACTGAGCCAAGAGACCCAGTACTTC.